The 30 T cell receptor beta chains in this list originate from one sample, sequenced in a study of blood T cell repertoires in COVID-19. The repertoire was sequenced with immunoSEQ multiplex PCR; TCRdb's copy has only in-frame clones and lacks some. Of 100,000 to 120,000 clones listed, roughly nine tenths are singletons. Input material: peripheral blood. Every receptor here comes from a human donor in a cohort sampled during active COVID-19.

This rearrangement joins TRBV4-2 to TRBJ2-7; 11 bases align to TRBD2. Germline V gene data show CDR1 as LGHNA and CDR2 as YNFKEQ. The CDR3 loop spans 16 amino acids. With 1 base clipped from V and 4 bases from J, the junction kept 6 bases outside the gene matches. In DNA form, the CDR3 reads TGTGCCAGCAGCCAAGTATCCGGGACTAGCGGATACGAGCAGTACTTC. Encoded protein: CASSQVSGTSGYEQYF.

The chain has TRBV11-2 and TRBJ1-6; D remains unclear. Germline values: CDR1 SGHAT, CDR2 FQNNGV. Trimming stripped 4 bases from V and 1 base from J, with 2 bases between. This CDR3 contains 13 residues. The CDR3 loop reads CASSSSYNSPLHF. The CDR3 DNA follows: TGTGCCAGCAGCTCTTCCTATAATTCACCCCTCCACTTT.

CDR3 sequence reads: CASSPSSGYEQYF. The CDR3 nucleotides read TGTGCCAGCTCACCGTCTAGCGGCTACGAGCAGTACTTC. The chain couples TRBV18 to TRBJ2-7; 7 nucleotides agree with TRBD2. The germline gives CDR1 KGHSH, CDR2 LQKENI. The CDR3 has 13 residues. J lost 3 bases, V lost 3 bases, and 2 bases had no gene match. The variable domain in full, with the rest retrieved from reference TRBV18 and TRBJ2-7, is NAGVMQNPRHLVRRRGQEARLRCSPMKGHSHVYWYRQLPEEGLKFMVYLQKENIIDESGMPKERFSAEFPKEGPSILRIQQVVRGDSAAYFCASSPSSGYEQYFGPGTRLTVT.

J is TRBJ1-2 and V is TRBV10-3, with D unresolved. Germline CDR1 is ENHRY and CDR2 is SYGVKD. This CDR3 is built from 16 residues. V was clipped by 6 bases and J by 4 bases, with 21 bases between them. The CDR3 DNA is TGTGCCATCAGCCGGTCGGGGAGGGAGCGTTTCTATGGCTACACCTTC. This translates into CAISRSGRERFYGYTF.

The rearrangement joins TRBV5-4 to TRBJ2-1; D possibly corresponds to TRBD1 (7 bases). With 0 bases removed from V and 6 bases from J, the gap between germline ends came to 13 bases. The germline V gene has CDR1 SGHNT and CDR2 YYREEE (reference sequence). CDR3 length: 15 amino acids. This CDR3 reads CASSLVGRGVNEQFF. CDR3 nucleotides: TGTGCCAGCAGCTTGGTAGGCAGGGGGGTCAATGAGCAGTTCTTC.

V and J are TRBV7-9 and TRBJ2-2; tentatively, D is TRBD1 (5 bases). The ends were cut back, 1 base at V and 0 bases at J, with 12 bases in the middle. This CDR3 is built from 17 residues. Looked up from germline, CDR1 is SEHNR and CDR2 is FQNEAQ (reference sequence). CDR3 DNA sequence: TGTGCCAGCAGCTTAGTGCCCAGGGCCTCGAACACCGGGGAGCTGTTTTTT. Translating it yields CASSLVPRASNTGELFF.

The chain is built from TRBV19 and TRBJ1-2, with a tentative D call TRBD1 (5 bases). The CDR3 extends over 14 amino acids. The germline CDR1 and CDR2 sequences are LNHDA and SQIVND (reference sequence). V lost 8 bases and J lost 7, with 20 bases in between. In nucleotides, the CDR3 is TGTGCCAGTGCTTCGACAGTATCCCTACCTGGCTACACCTTC. It yields the protein CASASTVSLPGYTF. The whole variable domain, remainder taken from reference TRBV19 and TRBJ1-2, is DGGITQSPKYLFRKEGQNVTLSCEQNLNHDAMYWYRQDPGQGLRLIYYSQIVNDFQKGDIAEGYSVSREKKESFPLTVTSAQKNPTAFYLCASASTVSLPGYTFGSGTRLTVV.

On this clone itself: The same CDR3 can be traced to other DNA sequences in this sample. V usage is TRBV9 and J usage is TRBJ2-2, with 7 bases aligning to TRBD2. The CDR3 consists of 14 residues. Germline CDR1 reads SGDLS; CDR2 reads YYNGEE. The V and J ends lost 4 bases and 4 bases, in that order; junction bases with no gene match: 4. In nucleotides, the CDR3 is TGTGCCAGCAGCCCCCGCGGGGGCACCGGGGAGCTGTTTTTT. It codes for CASSPRGGTGELFF.

The chain uses TRBV24-1 and TRBJ1-2, with TRBD1 matching over 8 bases. V lost 4 bases and J lost 7; bases outside the gene matches: 1. Germline CDR1 is KGHDR and CDR2 is SFDVKD. This CDR3 spans 12 amino acids. The CDR3 bases are TGTGCCACCAGTGAGGGGACAGGTGGCTACACCTTC. This encodes CATSEGTGGYTF.

The chain couples TRBV10-1 to TRBJ2-1; 7 bases fit TRBD1. Germline V gene lookup returns CDR1 WNHNN and CDR2 SYGVQD (reference sequence). V was clipped by 5 bases and J by 4 bases; unmatched bases: 11. The CDR3 runs to 16 residues. The CDR3, as DNA: TGCGCCAGCAGTAAGGGGACAGCGCCCGAGTACAATGAGCAGTTCTTC. Its translation is CASSKGTAPEYNEQFF.

This sequence joins TRBV7-9 and TRBJ1-1, with TRBD1 as a possible D gene (5 bases). Germline CDR1 reads SEHNR; CDR2 reads FQNEAQ (reference sequence). The CDR3 contains 14 residues. Trimming cost V 5 bases and J 5 bases, with 15 bases left between them. DNA for the CDR3: TGTGCCAGCAGCAGAAATACAGGTCAGACTGAAGCTTTCTTT. Translated, it gives CASSRNTGQTEAFF.

This sequence joins TRBV6-2 or TRBV6-3 and TRBJ2-7; TRBD2 agrees at 12 bases. The CDR3 has 17 residues. Germline V gives CDR1 MNHEY, CDR2 SVGEGT. With V trimmed by 0 bases and J by 5 bases, 8 bases remained unmatched. Written as DNA, the CDR3 is TGTGCCAGCAGTTACTCGAAGGGGACTAGCGGGTTCAACGAGCAGTACTTC. This encodes CASSYSKGTSGFNEQYF.

This chain joins TRBV18 and TRBJ2-7; no reliable D call. With 4 bases removed from V and 6 bases from J, the gap between germline ends came to 10 bases. Germline V CDR1 and CDR2: KGHSH, LQKENI. This CDR3 spans 12 amino acids. The CDR3 DNA reads TGTGCCAGCTCACTCCTCGTCGGCGAGCAGTACTTC. Encoded protein: CASSLLVGEQYF.

The J gene is TRBJ2-1, the V gene TRBV9; TRBD1 aligns across 12 bases. CDR1 SGDLS and CDR2 YYNGEE come from the germline V gene. The ends lost 0 bases at V and 8 bases at J; junction bases unmatched: 3. The CDR3 is 15 amino acids. CDR3 protein: CASSVAGTGGYEQFF. The DNA of the CDR3 is TGTGCCAGCAGCGTAGCTGGGACAGGGGGCTATGAGCAGTTCTTC.

The chain carries TRBV10-1 and TRBJ2-7; 7 positions match TRBD1. Germline V gene lookup returns CDR1 WNHNN and CDR2 SYGVQD (reference sequence). V lost 6 bases, J lost 2 bases, and 4 bases stayed unmatched. CDR3 size: 13 residues. The CDR3 loop reads CASSRDSAYEQYF. The CDR3 coding sequence is TGCGCCAGCAGCCGGGACAGTGCCTACGAGCAGTACTTC.

The chain has TRBV18 and TRBJ1-2; 10 bases match TRBD1. Germline CDR1 reads KGHSH; CDR2 reads LQKENI. J was trimmed by 7 bases and V by 5 bases; bases with no gene match: 13. The CDR3 is 16 amino acids. The CDR3 nucleotides are TGTGCCAGCTCAACCACCGGGACAGGGGACAAACGTGGCTACACCTTC. Encoded protein: CASSTTGTGDKRGYTF.

J is TRBJ2-2 and V is TRBV10-2; D is unresolved. In germline, CDR1 is WSHSY, CDR2 SAAADI. Trimming removed 4 bases from V and 7 bases from J, with 10 bases in between. The CDR3 has 13 residues. The CDR3: CASSVRHNGELFF. CDR3 DNA sequence: TGCGCCAGCAGTGTGCGGCATAACGGGGAGCTGTTTTTT.

This clone was detected once. This chain links TRBV9 with TRBJ2-5; 9 bases map to TRBD2. The CDR3 is 18 residues long. With V trimmed by 2 bases and J by 1 base, 12 bases remained unmatched. Germline lookup yields CDR1 SGDLS and CDR2 YYNGEE. CDR3 protein: CASSVGLASQRGQETQYF. DNA for the CDR3: TGTGCCAGCAGCGTCGGACTAGCGTCACAGAGGGGCCAAGAGACCCAGTACTTC.

The chain links TRBV24-1 to TRBJ2-3; TRBD2 matches 13 bases. CDR1 is KGHDR and CDR2 is SFDVKD in the germline V gene. Germline trimming cut 3 bases from V and 3 bases from J; bases unmatched to any gene: 8. This CDR3 contains 18 residues. CDR3 amino acids: CATSDQRGTSGKTDTQYF. CDR3 DNA sequence: TGTGCCACCAGTGATCAGAGGGGGACTAGCGGGAAGACAGATACGCAGTATTTT.

V gene TRBV2 combines with J gene TRBJ1-6, with TRBD1 identical over 8 bases. CDR1 SNHLY and CDR2 FYNNEI come from the germline V gene. This CDR3 has 18 residues. Trimming at V came to 7 bases and at J to 0 bases, leaving 11 bases not matched to a gene. DNA for the CDR3: TGTGCCAGCATCGGGACAGGTTCCTTTCGCTCCTATAATTCACCCCTCCACTTT. Protein sequence: CASIGTGSFRSYNSPLHF.

In this sample, this clone turned up a few times. For the CDR3, the DNA is TGTGCCAGCAGTCCATTGACTGGGACACTCTACGAGCAGTACTTC. The encoded protein is CASSPLTGTLYEQYF. This rearrangement joins TRBV28 to TRBJ2-7, with D perhaps TRBD1 (6 bases). Trimming took off 5 bases at V and 3 bases at J, with 17 bases between the two ends. The CDR3 loop spans 15 amino acids. The germline gives CDR1 MDHEN, CDR2 SYDVKM.

The chain combines TRBV7-6 with TRBJ2-5, with D possibly matching TRBD1 (5 bases). The CDR3 covers 19 residues. CDR1 and CDR2 (germline): SGHVS, FNYEAQ. The V end lost 1 base, the J end lost 0 bases, and 21 bases lay between the germline ends. The CDR3 sequence is CASSLGPWGRATYQETQYF. CDR3 sequence (DNA): TGTGCCAGCAGCTTAGGTCCTTGGGGCCGGGCCACTTACCAAGAGACCCAGTACTTC.

V and J are TRBV5-1 and TRBJ2-7; weak D call: TRBD2 (6 bases). V lost 4 bases and J lost 0, with 11 bases in between. CDR1 is SGHRS and CDR2 is YFSETQ in the germline V gene. This CDR3 comprises 14 residues. The CDR3 DNA reads as TGCGCCAGCAGCGAGGGAGGTGCCTCCTACGAGCAGTACTTC. It encodes CASSEGGASYEQYF.

This clone occurred a few times. The chain carries TRBV29-1 and TRBJ2-7; perhaps TRBD1 as D (5 bases). Trimming took off 0 bases at V and 6 bases at J, with 9 bases between the two ends. Germline CDR1 and CDR2: SQVTM and ANQGSEA. The CDR3 extends over 12 amino acids. The CDR3 coding sequence is TGCAGCGTTGAAGAAAAGGGGTTCGAGCAGTACTTC. It yields the protein CSVEEKGFEQYF.

This chain uses TRBV18 with TRBJ2-7; a weak D match, TRBD2 (5 bases). CDR1 and CDR2 (germline): KGHSH, LQKENI. The CDR3 consists of 15 residues. V lost 1 base and J 2 bases, leaving 12 bases between the germline ends. Here the CDR3 reads CASSPLGDSTYEQYF. As DNA, the CDR3 is TGTGCCAGCTCACCACTCGGGGATTCGACCTACGAGCAGTACTTC.

This chain joins TRBV19 and TRBJ2-7; D may be TRBD1 (6 bases). The CDR3 length is 15 residues. V shed 4 bases and J shed 0 bases, with 13 bases lying between them. CDR1 and CDR2 from the germline V gene are LNHDA and SQIVND (reference sequence). The CDR3 is CASSTKTGFSYEQYF. The CDR3 DNA follows: TGTGCCAGTAGTACCAAGACAGGATTCTCCTACGAGCAGTACTTC.

This chain uses TRBV25-1 with TRBJ2-1, with no clear D. Trimming took off 3 bases at V and 7 bases at J, with 7 bases between the two ends. The CDR3 runs 12 residues. Germline loops: CDR1 MGHDK, CDR2 SYGVNS. Here the CDR3 reads CASSDWQNEQFF. The CDR3 DNA is TGTGCCAGCAGTGACTGGCAGAATGAGCAGTTCTTC. Using reference TRBV25-1 and TRBJ2-1 for the parts outside the CDR3, the full variable domain is EADIYQTPRYLVIGTGKKITLECSQTMGHDKMYWYQQDPGMELHLIHYSYGVNSTEKGDLSSESTVSRIRTEHFPLTLESARPSHTSQYLCASSDWQNEQFFGPGTRLTVL.

This chain joins TRBV4-1 and TRBJ2-2, with 9 bases lining up with TRBD2. Germline loops: CDR1 MGHRA, CDR2 YSYEKL. The CDR3 is 17 amino acids. The junction had 9 bases not matched to a gene; V was cut back by 5 bases and J by 2 bases. The CDR3 DNA is TGCGCCAGCAGCACCGCCCCAGCGGGGGGCAACACCGGGGAGCTGTTTTTT. As protein: CASSTAPAGGNTGELFF.

This clone has just one count. This sequence joins TRBV18 and TRBJ1-1, with 7 bases identical to TRBD1. The V and J ends lost 8 bases and 4 bases, in that order; junction bases with no gene match: 7. The CDR3 loop spans 13 amino acids. Germline CDR1 reads KGHSH; CDR2 reads LQKENI. For the CDR3, the DNA is TGTGCCAGCACCTATGACAGGGCCACTGAAGCTTTCTTT. This encodes CASTYDRATEAFF.

The chain recombines TRBV19 with TRBJ1-3, with 8 positions matching TRBD1. J gave up 0 bases and V 6 bases, and 10 bases lay outside the gene matches. This CDR3 comprises 17 residues. CDR1 is LNHDA and CDR2 is SQIVND in the germline V gene (reference sequence). This chain's CDR3 is CASRPGGLTSSGNTIYF. As DNA, the CDR3 is TGTGCCAGTAGGCCAGGGGGCCTAACCTCCTCTGGAAACACCATATATTTT.